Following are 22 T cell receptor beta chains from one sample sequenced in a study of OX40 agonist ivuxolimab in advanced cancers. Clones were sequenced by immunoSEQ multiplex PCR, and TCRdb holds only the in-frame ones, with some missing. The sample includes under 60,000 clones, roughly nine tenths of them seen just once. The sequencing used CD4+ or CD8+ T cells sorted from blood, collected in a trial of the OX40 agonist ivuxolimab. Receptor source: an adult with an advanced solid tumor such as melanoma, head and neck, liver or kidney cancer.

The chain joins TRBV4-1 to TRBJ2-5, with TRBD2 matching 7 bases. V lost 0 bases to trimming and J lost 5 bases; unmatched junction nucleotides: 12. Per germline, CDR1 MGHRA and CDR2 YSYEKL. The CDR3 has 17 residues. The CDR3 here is CASSQDTSRLAVETQYF. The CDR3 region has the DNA TGCGCCAGCAGCCAAGATACCTCGAGACTAGCAGTTGAGACCCAGTACTTC.

CDR3 sequence: CASSLGSGSAYNEQFF. In DNA, the CDR3 is TGCGCCAGCAGCTTGGGGTCGGGGAGTGCCTACAATGAGCAGTTCTTC. J is TRBJ2-1 and V is TRBV5-1, with TRBD2 as a possible D gene (5 bases). V was shortened by 0 bases and J by 2 bases, with 12 bases between the two germline ends. This CDR3 is 16 amino acids long. Germline V gene lookup returns CDR1 SGHRS and CDR2 YFSETQ.

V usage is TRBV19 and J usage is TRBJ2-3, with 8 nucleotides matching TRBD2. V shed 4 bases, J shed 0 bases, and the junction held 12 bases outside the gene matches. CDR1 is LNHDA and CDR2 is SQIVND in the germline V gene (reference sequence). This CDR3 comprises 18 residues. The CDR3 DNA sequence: TGTGCCAGTAGTAATAAAGGGGGGACTAGTTTAAGCACAGATACGCAGTATTTT. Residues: CASSNKGGTSLSTDTQYF.

The CDR3 is CASSRLYSYEQYF. CDR3 nucleotides: TGCGCCAGCAGCCGACTATATTCCTACGAGCAGTACTTC. The chain joins TRBV4-1 to TRBJ2-7, with D perhaps matching TRBD2 (5 bases). Germline CDR1 reads MGHRA; CDR2 reads YSYEKL. V was shortened by 4 bases and J by 1 base, with 8 bases between the two germline ends. This CDR3 spans 13 amino acids.

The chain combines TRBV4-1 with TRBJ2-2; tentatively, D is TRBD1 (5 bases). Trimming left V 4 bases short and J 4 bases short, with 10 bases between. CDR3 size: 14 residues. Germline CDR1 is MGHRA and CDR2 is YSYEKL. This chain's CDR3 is CASSLLTATGELFF. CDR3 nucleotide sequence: TGCGCCAGCAGCCTCTTGACAGCCACCGGGGAGCTGTTTTTT.

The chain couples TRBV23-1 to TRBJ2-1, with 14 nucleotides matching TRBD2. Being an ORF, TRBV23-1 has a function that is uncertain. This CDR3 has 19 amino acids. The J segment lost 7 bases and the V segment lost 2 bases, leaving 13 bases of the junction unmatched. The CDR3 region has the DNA TGCGCCAGCAGTCAACCTTCGACTAGCGGGAGGGCCGTAGCGAATGAGCAGTTCTTC. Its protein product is CASSQPSTSGRAVANEQFF.

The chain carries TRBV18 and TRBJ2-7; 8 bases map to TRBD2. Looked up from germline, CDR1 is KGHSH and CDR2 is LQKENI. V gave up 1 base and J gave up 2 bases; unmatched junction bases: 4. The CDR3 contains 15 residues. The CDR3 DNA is TGTGCCAGCTCACCACTTAAAGCGGGAGCCTACGAGCAGTACTTC. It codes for CASSPLKAGAYEQYF.

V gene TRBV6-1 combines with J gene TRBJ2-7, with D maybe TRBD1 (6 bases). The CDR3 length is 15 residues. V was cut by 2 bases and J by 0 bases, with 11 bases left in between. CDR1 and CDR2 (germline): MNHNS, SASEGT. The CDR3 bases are TGTGCCAGCAGTGAAAGGTTGGACAGCTCCTACGAGCAGTACTTC. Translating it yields CASSERLDSSYEQYF.

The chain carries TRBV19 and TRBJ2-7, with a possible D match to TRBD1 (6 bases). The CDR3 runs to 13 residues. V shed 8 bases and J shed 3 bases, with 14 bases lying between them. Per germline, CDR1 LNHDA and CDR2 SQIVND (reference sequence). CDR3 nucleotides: TGTGCCAGTGCACCGGGACAATACTACGAGCAGTACTTC. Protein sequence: CASAPGQYYEQYF.

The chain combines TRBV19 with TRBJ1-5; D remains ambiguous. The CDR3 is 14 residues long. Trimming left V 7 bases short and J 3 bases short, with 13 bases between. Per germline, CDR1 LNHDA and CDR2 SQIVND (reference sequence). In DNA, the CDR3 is TGTGCCAGTAACTCAGGTGAGAACAATCAGCCCCAGCATTTT. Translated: CASNSGENNQPQHF.

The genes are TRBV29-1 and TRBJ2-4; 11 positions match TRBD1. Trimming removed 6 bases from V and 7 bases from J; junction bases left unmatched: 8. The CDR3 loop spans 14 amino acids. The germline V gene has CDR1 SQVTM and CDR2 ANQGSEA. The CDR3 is CSVATGTGGNIQYF. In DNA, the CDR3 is TGCAGCGTGGCCACCGGGACAGGGGGGAACATTCAGTACTTC. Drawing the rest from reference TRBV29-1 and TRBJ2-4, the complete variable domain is SAVISQKPSRDICQRGTSLTIQCQVDSQVTMMFWYRQQPGQSLTLIATANQGSEATYESGFVIDKFPISRPNLTFSTLTVSNMSPEDSSIYLCSVATGTGGNIQYFGAGTRLSVL.

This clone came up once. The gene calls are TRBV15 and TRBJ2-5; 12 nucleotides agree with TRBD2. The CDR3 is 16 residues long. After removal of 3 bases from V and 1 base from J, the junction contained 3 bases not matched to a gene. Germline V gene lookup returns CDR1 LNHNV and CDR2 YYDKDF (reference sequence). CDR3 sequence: CATSSGLAGSQETQYF. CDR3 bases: TGTGCCACCAGCAGCGGACTAGCGGGGTCCCAAGAGACCCAGTACTTC.

The CDR3 DNA is TGCGCCAGCAGTCAATCTGGAGACAGGGCCTACGAGCAGTACTTC. It is translated as CASSQSGDRAYEQYF. This chain joins TRBV23-1 and TRBJ2-7, with 7 bases that match TRBD1. TRBV23-1 carries the ORF label, with uncertain function. The CDR3 has 15 residues. V shed 0 bases, J shed 2 bases, and the junction held 4 bases outside the gene matches.

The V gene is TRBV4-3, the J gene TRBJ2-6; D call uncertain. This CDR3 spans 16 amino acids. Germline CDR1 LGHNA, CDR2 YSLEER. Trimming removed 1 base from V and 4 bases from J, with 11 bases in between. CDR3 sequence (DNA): TGCGCCAGCAGCCAAGGAGGCCTTCTCGGGGCCAACGTCCTGACTTTC. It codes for CASSQGGLLGANVLTF.

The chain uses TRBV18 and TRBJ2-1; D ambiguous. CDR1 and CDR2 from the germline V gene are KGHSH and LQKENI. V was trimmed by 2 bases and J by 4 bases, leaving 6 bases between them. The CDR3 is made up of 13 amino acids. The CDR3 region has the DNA TGTGCCAGCTCACCATCCCCTTACAATGAGCAGTTCTTC. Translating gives CASSPSPYNEQFF.

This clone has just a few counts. The DNA for the CDR3 is TGTGCCAGTAGTATTATGAGCGGTAATCAGCCCCAGCATTTT. Translating it yields CASSIMSGNQPQHF. This chain joins TRBV19 and TRBJ1-5, with D unresolved. The germline CDR1 and CDR2 sequences are LNHDA and SQIVND (reference sequence). Between the trimmed V and J ends, which lost 3 bases and 4 bases, there was a span of 10 bases. The CDR3 covers 14 residues.

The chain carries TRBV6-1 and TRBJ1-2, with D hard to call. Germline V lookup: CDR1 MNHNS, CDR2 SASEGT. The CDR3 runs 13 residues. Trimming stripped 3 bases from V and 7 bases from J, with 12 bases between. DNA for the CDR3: TGTGCCAGCAGTGATAGCTCCTCCGGTGGCTACACCTTC. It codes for CASSDSSSGGYTF.

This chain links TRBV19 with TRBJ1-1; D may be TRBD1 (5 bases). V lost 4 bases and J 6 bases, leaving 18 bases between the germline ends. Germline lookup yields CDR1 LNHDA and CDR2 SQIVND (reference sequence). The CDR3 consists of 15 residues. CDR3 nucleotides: TGTGCCAGTAGTAGGAGGGAAGGGACCGGGTCTGAAGCTTTCTTT. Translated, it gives CASSRREGTGSEAFF.

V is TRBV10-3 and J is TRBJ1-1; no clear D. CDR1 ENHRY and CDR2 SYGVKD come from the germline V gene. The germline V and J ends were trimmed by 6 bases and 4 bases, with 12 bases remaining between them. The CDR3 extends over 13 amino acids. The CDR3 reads CAIRQDLGTEAFF. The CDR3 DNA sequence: TGTGCCATCAGACAAGATTTGGGCACTGAAGCTTTCTTT.

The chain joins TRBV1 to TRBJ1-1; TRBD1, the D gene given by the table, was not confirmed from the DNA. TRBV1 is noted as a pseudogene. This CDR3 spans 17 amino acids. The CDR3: CTSSQGGPDGARTEAFF. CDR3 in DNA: TGCACCAGCAGCCAAGGGGGGCCCGATGGCGCACGCACTGAAGCTTTCTTT.

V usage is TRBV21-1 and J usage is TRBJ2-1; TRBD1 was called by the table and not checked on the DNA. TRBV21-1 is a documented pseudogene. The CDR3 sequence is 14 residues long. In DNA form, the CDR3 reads TGTGCCAGCAGCAAAGACGGGCAGGGCAATGAGCAGTTCTTC. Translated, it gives CASSKDGQGNEQFF.

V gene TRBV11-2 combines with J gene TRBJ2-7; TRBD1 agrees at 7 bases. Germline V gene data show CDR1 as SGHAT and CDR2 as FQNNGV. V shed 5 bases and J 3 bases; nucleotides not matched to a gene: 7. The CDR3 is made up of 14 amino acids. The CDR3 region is CASSIDRAGYEQYF. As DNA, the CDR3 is TGTGCCAGCAGCATTGACAGGGCGGGCTACGAGCAGTACTTC. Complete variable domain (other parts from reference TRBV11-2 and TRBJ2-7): EAGVAQSPRYKIIEKRQSVAFWCNPISGHATLYWYQQILGQGPKLLIQFQNNGVVDDSQLPKDRFSAERLKGVDSTLKIQPAKLEDSAVYLCASSIDRAGYEQYFGPGTRLTVT.